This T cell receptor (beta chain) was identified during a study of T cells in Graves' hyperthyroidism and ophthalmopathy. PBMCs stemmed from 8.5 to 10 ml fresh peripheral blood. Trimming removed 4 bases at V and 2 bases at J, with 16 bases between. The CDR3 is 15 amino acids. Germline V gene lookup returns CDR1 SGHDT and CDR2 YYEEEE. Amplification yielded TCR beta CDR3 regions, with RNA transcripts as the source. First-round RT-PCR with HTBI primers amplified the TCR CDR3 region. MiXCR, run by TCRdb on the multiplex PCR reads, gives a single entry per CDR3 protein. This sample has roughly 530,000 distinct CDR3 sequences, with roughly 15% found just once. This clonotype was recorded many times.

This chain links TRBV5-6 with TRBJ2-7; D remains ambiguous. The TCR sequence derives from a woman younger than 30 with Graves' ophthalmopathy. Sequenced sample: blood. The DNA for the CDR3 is TGTGCCAGCAGCCTCCAACTGACCCCAGCCTACGAGCAGTACTTC. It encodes CASSLQLTPAYEQYF.